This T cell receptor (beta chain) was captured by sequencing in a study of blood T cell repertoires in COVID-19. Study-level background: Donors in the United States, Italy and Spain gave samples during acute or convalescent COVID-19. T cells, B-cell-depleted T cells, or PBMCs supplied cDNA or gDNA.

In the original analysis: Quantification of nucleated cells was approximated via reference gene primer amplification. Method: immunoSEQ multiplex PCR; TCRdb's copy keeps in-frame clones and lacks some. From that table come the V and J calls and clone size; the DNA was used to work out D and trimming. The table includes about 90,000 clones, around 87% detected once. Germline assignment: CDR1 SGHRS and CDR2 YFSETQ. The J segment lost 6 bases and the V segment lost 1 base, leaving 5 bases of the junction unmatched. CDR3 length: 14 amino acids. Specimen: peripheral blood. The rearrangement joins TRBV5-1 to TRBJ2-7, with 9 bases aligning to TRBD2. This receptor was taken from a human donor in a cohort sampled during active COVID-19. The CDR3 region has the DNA TGCGCCAGCAGCTTGTCGCGGGGGGGCTTCGAGCAGTACTTC. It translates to CASSLSRGGFEQYF.